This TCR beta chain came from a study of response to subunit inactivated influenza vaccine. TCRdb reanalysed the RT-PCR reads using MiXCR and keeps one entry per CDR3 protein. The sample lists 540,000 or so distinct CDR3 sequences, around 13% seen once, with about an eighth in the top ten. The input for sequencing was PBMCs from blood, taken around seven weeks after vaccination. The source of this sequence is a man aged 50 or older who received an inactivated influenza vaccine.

The CDR3 loop reads CASSLMSSGSTFNEQFF. CDR3 bases: TGCGCCAGCAGCTTGATGTCTAGCGGGAGCACTTTCAATGAGCAGTTCTTC. This sequence joins TRBV5-1 and TRBJ2-1; TRBD2 matches 10 bases. From germline, CDR1 is SGHRS and CDR2 YFSETQ. The CDR3 contains 17 residues. V lost 1 base and J lost 6; bases outside the gene matches: 10.